Shown below are 12 T cell receptor beta chains from a single sample sequenced in a study of monozygotic twins with inflammatory bowel disease. Reanalyzing the 5' RACE reads, TCRdb keeps one entry per CDR3 protein, without DNA. This table holds tens of thousands of distinct CDR3 sequences. The specimen was blood. The source of these receptors is a human donor with ulcerative colitis or Crohn's disease, or a healthy co-twin of an affected twin (not recorded which).

The CDR3: CASSLPGLAGGYYNEQFF. The J gene is TRBJ2-1, the V gene TRBV5-4; TCRdb's D call of TRBD2 is untestable without DNA. The length of the CDR3 is 18 residues. The germline CDR1 and CDR2 sequences are SGHNT and YYREEE (reference sequence).

The J gene is TRBJ2-7, the V gene TRBV10-3; the TRBD1 assignment by TCRdb is unverifiable without DNA. This CDR3 spans 13 amino acids. Germline V CDR1 and CDR2: ENHRY, SYGVKD. The CDR3 sequence is CAISEGGPYEQYF.

The chain joins TRBV4-1 to TRBJ2-1; TCRdb designates TRBD1, a call that cannot be tested without DNA. The CDR3 has 18 amino acids. Germline lookup yields CDR1 MGHRA and CDR2 YSYEKL. The CDR3 protein is CASSQTPQAGQHYNEQFF.

The CDR3 spells CASSPRTGLQSYEQYF. This rearrangement joins TRBV5-1 to TRBJ2-7; TCRdb outputs TRBD1, but without DNA this stays unchecked. Germline V gene sequence: CDR1 SGHRS, CDR2 YFSETQ. The CDR3 length is 16 residues.

This sequence joins TRBV10-3 and TRBJ2-1; the TCRdb call, TRBD2, lacks DNA for checking. The CDR3 is 13 residues long. Germline V gene data show CDR1 as ENHRY and CDR2 as SYGVKD. CDR3 amino acids: CAIAGDLFVEQFF.

The CDR3 sequence is CASSPNYGQGQETQYF. This rearrangement joins TRBV7-2 to TRBJ2-5; the TCRdb call, TRBD1, lacks DNA for checking. Per the germline V gene, CDR1 is SGHTA and CDR2 is FQGNSA. This CDR3 has 16 residues.

V and J are TRBV5-5 and TRBJ2-3; the D gene TCRdb calls, TRBD1, cannot be checked with no DNA. The CDR3 has 16 residues. Germline V lookup: CDR1 SGHKS, CDR2 YYEKEE (reference sequence). The CDR3 sequence: CASSSTGPTRTDTQYF.

The J gene is TRBJ2-1, the V gene TRBV20-1; TCRdb outputs TRBD1, but without DNA this stays unchecked. This CDR3 has 15 amino acids. Germline V lookup: CDR1 DFQATT, CDR2 SNEGSKA (reference sequence). The CDR3 loop is CSARPSTGGDNEQFF.

V and J are TRBV7-2 and TRBJ2-1; TCRdb picks TRBD1, but there is no DNA to check that call. The CDR3 contains 14 residues. Germline values: CDR1 SGHTA, CDR2 FQGNSA. The CDR3 protein is CASRLRGLFNEQFF.

The chain joins TRBV2 to TRBJ2-4; TCRdb names TRBD1, which stays unverified in the absence of DNA. CDR3 length equals 15 residues. In germline, CDR1 is SNHLY, CDR2 FYNNEI. CDR3 amino acids: CASSPQARTKNIQYF.

The chain links TRBV7-7 to TRBJ1-4; TCRdb gives TRBD1 as the D gene, but with no DNA this cannot be confirmed. This CDR3 contains 14 residues. The germline gives CDR1 SSHAT, CDR2 FNYEAQ (reference sequence). CDR3 amino acids: CASSRGPRNEKLFF. Combining the CDR3 with reference TRBV7-7 and TRBJ1-4 gives the whole variable domain GAGVSQSPRYKVTKRGQDVTLRCDPISSHATLYWYQQALGQGPEFLTYFNYEAQPDKSGLPSDRFSAERPEGSISTLTIQRTEQRDSAMYRCASSRGPRNEKLFFGSGTQLSVL.

The chain has TRBV18 and TRBJ2-5. Germline V gene sequence: CDR1 KGHSH, CDR2 LQKENI. The CDR3 is made up of 15 amino acids. CDR3 region: CASSPQGAELETQYF.